These T cell receptor beta chains were read from a single sample in a study of control samples from healthy donors and cancer patients. TCRdb keeps only in-frame clones here, not all; method: immunoSEQ multiplex PCR. Among around 150,000 clones listed, 85% to 90% were seen once. The sample taken for sequencing was blood. The receptors here all came from a man aged 25 to 45 in good health. CDR3s include the opening cysteine and the closing phenylalanine or tryptophan.

>TRBV5-5|14|TRBJ1-4
CASSFDSNLGKLFF
>TRBV18|15|TRBJ2-1
CASSSQRDSYNEQFF
>TRBV27|13|TRBJ2-7
CASSFRRGIEQYF
>TRBV5-8|15|TRBJ1-4
CASSLERTHDEKLFF
>TRBV29-1|16|TRBJ2-2
CSVEGEWAGNTGELFF
>TRBV7-8|17|TRBJ2-7
CASSPYIAGTGAYEQYF
>TRBV9|16|TRBJ1-5
CASSVTGTEALGPQHF
>TRBV4-2|15|TRBJ1-2
CASSRGALLGDGYTF
>TRBV2|12|TRBJ1-2
CASSALNYGYTF
>TRBV14|14|TRBJ1-2
CASSQGNRGHGYTF
>TRBV19|14|TRBJ1-5
CASSIGQPNQPQHF
>TRBV6-5|14|TRBJ1-4
CASSYSGQDKKLFF
>TRBV19|12|TRBJ1-2
CATSREAYGYTF
>TRBV7-9|13|TRBJ1-1
CASSLRGNTEAFF
>TRBV6-5|14|TRBJ2-1
CASSYAKTYNEQFF
>TRBV5-1|14|TRBJ1-3
CASSFTGIPDTIYF
>TRBV27|15|TRBJ1-5
CASSPYRDEIQPQHF
>TRBV6-5|14|TRBJ1-1
CASSPRGSDTEAFF
>TRBV6-4|13|TRBJ2-1
CASRSGTSHEQFF
>TRBV7-8|15|TRBJ1-1
CASSSRGQLNTEAFF
>TRBV5-1|13|TRBJ1-1
CASSLLLNTEAFF
>TRBV28|15|TRBJ1-1
CASSEIGQPNTEAFF
>TRBV3-1/TRBV3-2|13|TRBJ1-2
CASSHAGGSGYTF
>TRBV6-5|13|TRBJ1-2
CASSLRGRGGYTF
>TRBV27|15|TRBJ1-1
CASSSPLHGNTEAFF
>TRBV7-6|19|TRBJ2-5
CASSPGGVSGGIWPETQYF
>TRBV18|17|TRBJ2-7
CASSSLDPGLADYEQYF
>TRBV19|17|TRBJ2-7
CASSISPGTGISYEQYF
>TRBV5-1|14|TRBJ1-2
CASSLDLLWGGYTF
>TRBV18|13|TRBJ1-2
CASSPRGDYGYTF
>TRBV2|14|TRBJ1-1
CASRQDGERVEAFF
>TRBV4-2|14|TRBJ1-6
CASSPGLYNSPLHF
>TRBV5-1|14|TRBJ2-6
CASTPLSGANVLTF
>TRBV12-3/TRBV12-4|12|TRBJ1-5
CASSTDNQPQHF
>TRBV5-1|16|TRBJ2-5
CASSLGLTTYQETQYF
>TRBV4-3|16|TRBJ2-1
CASSQDMEGGYNEQFF
>TRBV21-1|16|TRBJ2-1
CASMGGPGGPDNEQFF
>TRBV7-9|15|TRBJ2-1
CASSATSGSSNEQFF
>TRBV29-1|15|TRBJ2-1
CSVEVRGLEADEQFF
>TRBV18|12|TRBJ1-5
CASSPSGQPQHF
>TRBV14|15|TRBJ1-2
CASSPRQSLGYGYTF
>TRBV28|16|TRBJ2-2
CASSTGTGGIAGELFF
>TRBV2|15|TRBJ1-4
CASRGLGGRNEKLFF
>TRBV7-9|13|TRBJ1-1
CASRGGGGTEAFF
>TRBV6-2/TRBV6-3|18|TRBJ2-7
CASSRTSGARSGSYEQYF
>TRBV6-5|12|TRBJ2-7
CASSQQGREQYF
>TRBV28|13|TRBJ1-2
CASSPGSNYGYTF